Reported below is one T cell receptor beta chain. The study excluded patients with uncontrolled infection, other autoimmune disease, pregnancy or lactation. The data derive from a study of T cells in Graves' hyperthyroidism and ophthalmopathy. This CDR3 is built from 14 residues. The germline gives CDR1 GTSNPN, CDR2 SVGIG (reference sequence). Trimming removed 1 base from V and 0 bases from J, with 7 bases in between. RNA transcripts were the template for amplifying TCR beta CDR3 regions. The TCR CDR3 first-round RT-PCR relied on the HTBI primer set. TCRdb reprocessed the multiplex PCR reads with MiXCR, giving one entry per CDR3 protein. The profile covers 110,000 to 150,000 distinct CDR3 sequences, with roughly 23% appearing a single time and roughly 73% taken by the ten largest.

The sequence was collected from a woman in her forties or fifties with Graves' hyperthyroidism that later progressed to Graves' ophthalmopathy. The sample taken for sequencing was blood. V gene TRBV30 combines with J gene TRBJ1-3; a weak D match, TRBD1 (6 bases). The CDR3 nucleotides read TGTGCCTGGAGTGAGGGACACTCTGGAAACACCATATATTTT. It codes for CAWSEGHSGNTIYF.